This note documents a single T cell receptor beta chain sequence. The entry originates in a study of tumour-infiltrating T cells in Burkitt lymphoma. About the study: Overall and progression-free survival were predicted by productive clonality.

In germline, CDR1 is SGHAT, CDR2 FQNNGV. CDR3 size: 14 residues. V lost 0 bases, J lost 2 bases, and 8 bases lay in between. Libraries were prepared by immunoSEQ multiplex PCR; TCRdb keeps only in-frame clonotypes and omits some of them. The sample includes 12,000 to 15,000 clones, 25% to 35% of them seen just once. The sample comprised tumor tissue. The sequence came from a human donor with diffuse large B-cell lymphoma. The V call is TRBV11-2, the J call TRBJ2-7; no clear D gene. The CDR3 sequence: CASSLEVRPYEQYF. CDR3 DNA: TGTGCCAGCAGCTTAGAGGTCAGACCCTACGAGCAGTACTTC.